This T cell receptor beta chain was sequenced in a study of CD8 T cells in Susac syndrome. In germline, CDR1 is SGHRS, CDR2 YFSETQ. The CDR3 is 14 amino acids. V was shortened by 0 bases and J by 0 bases, with 6 bases between the two germline ends. Reverse transcription of 0.5 to 1 ug RNA was performed with random hexamers. With immunoSEQ multiplex PCR, TCR beta CDR3 was amplified across 54 Vbeta and 13 Jbeta. One entry per CDR3 protein results from TCRdb running MiXCR on the immunoSEQ multiplex PCR reads. The data show some 200,000 distinct CDR3 sequences, around 96% seen once. The clonotype was recovered from a human donor with multiple sclerosis. Sequenced input: CD4+ T cells from PBMCs. This chain joins TRBV5-1 and TRBJ2-5; unclear D gene. CDR3 in amino acids: CASSLADNQETQYF. In nucleotides, the CDR3 is TGCGCCAGCAGCTTGGCCGACAACCAAGAGACCCAGTACTTC.